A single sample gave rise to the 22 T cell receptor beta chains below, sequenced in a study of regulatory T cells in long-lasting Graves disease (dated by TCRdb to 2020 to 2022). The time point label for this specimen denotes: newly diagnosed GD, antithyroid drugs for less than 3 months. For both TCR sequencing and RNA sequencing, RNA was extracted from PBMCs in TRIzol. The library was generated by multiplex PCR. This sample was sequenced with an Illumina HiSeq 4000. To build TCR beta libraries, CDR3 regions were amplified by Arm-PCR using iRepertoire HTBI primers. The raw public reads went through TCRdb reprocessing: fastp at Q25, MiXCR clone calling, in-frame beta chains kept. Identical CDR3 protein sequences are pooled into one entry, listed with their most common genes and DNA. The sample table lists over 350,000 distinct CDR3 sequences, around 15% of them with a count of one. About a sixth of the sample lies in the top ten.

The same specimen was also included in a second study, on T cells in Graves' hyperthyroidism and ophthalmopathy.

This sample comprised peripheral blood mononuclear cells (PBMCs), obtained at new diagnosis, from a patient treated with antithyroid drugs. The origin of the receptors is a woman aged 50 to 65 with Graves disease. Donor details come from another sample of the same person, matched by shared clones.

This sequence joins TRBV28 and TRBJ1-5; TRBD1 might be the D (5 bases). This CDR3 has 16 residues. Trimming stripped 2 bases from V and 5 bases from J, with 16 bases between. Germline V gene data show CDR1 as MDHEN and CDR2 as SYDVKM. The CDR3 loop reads CASSLAGRDRYQPQHF. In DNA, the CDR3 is TGTGCCAGCAGTTTAGCAGGCAGGGATAGGTATCAGCCCCAGCATTTT.

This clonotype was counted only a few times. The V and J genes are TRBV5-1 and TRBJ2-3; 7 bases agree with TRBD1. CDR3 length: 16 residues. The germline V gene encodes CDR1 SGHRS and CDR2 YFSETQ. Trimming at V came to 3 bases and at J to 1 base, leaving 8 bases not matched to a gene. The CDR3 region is CASSSDVGTGTDTQYF. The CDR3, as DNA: TGCGCCAGCAGCTCGGATGTTGGGACAGGCACAGATACGCAGTATTTT.

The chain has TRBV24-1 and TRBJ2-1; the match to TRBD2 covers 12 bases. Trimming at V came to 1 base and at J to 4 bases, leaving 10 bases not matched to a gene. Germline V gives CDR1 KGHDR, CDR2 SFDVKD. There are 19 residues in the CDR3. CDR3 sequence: CATSDFGLAGGETYNEQFF. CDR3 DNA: TGTGCCACCAGTGATTTTGGGCTAGCGGGAGGGGAGACATACAATGAGCAGTTCTTC.

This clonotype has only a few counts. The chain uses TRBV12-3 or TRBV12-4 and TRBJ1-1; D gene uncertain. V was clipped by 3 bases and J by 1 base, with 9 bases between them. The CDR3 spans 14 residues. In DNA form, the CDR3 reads TGTGCCAGCAGTTTTAAAGCGGAGAACACTGAAGCTTTCTTT. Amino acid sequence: CASSFKAENTEAFF.

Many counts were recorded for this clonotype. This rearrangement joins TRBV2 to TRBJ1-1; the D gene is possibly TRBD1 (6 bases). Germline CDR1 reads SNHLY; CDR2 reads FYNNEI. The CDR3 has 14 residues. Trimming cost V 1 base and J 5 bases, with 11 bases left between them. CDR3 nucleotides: TGTGCCAGCAGTGAAGAACAGGGAAGGACTGAAGCTTTCTTT. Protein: CASSEEQGRTEAFF.

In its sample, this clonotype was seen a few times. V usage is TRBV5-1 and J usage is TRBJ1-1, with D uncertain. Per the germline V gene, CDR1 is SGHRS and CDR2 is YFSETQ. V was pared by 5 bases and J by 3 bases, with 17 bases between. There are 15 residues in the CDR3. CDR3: CASRSGRNFDTEAFF. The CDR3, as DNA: TGCGCCAGCAGGTCCGGACGGAATTTTGACACTGAAGCTTTCTTT.

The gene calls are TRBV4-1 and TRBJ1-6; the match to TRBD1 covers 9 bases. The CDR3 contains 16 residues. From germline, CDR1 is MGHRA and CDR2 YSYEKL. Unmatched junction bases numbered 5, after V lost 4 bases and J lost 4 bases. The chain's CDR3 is CASSRGTGTYNSPLHF. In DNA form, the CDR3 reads TGCGCCAGCAGCCGAGGGACAGGGACTTATAATTCACCCCTCCACTTT.

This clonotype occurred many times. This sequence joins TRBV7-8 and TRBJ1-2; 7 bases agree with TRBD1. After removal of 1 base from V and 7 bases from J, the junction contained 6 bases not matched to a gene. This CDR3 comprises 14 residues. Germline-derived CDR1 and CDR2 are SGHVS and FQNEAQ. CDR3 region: CASSLESGGIGYTF. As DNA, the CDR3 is TGTGCCAGCAGCTTAGAATCAGGGGGGATTGGCTACACCTTC.

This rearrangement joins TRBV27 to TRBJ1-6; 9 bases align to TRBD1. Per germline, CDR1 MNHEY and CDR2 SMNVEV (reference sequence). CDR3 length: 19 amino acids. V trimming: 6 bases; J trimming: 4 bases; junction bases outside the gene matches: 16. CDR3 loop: CASSRRGGTGNSYNSPLHF. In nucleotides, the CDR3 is TGTGCCAGCAGCCGCCGAGGAGGGACAGGGAACTCGTATAATTCACCCCTCCACTTT.

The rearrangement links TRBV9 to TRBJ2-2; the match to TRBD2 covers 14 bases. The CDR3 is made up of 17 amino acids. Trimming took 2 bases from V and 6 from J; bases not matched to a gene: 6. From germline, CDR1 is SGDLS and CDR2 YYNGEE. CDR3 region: CASSVGTSGSTAGELFF. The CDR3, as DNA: TGTGCCAGCAGCGTTGGGACTAGCGGGAGTACCGCCGGGGAGCTGTTTTTT.

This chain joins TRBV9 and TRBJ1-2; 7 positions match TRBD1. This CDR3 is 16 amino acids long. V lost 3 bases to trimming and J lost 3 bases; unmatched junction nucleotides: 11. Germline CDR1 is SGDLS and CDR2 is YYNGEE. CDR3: CASSAGNRDSYYGYTF. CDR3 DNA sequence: TGTGCCAGCAGCGCGGGAAACCGGGACAGCTACTATGGCTACACCTTC.

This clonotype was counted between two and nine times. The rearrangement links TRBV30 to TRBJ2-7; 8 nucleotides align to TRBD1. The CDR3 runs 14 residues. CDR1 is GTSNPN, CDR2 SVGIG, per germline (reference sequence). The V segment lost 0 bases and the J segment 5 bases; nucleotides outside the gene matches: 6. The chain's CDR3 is CAWSVGQGANEQYF. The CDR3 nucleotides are TGTGCCTGGAGTGTAGGGCAGGGGGCCAACGAGCAGTACTTC.

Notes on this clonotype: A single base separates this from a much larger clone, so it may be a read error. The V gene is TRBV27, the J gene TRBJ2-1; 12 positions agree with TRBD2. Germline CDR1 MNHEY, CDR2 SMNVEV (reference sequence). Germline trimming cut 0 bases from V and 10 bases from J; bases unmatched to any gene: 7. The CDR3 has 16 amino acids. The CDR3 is CASSLSGLAGAYEQFF. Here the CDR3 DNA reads TGTGCCAGCAGTTTATCGGGACTAGCGGGTGCCTACGAGCAGTTCTTC.

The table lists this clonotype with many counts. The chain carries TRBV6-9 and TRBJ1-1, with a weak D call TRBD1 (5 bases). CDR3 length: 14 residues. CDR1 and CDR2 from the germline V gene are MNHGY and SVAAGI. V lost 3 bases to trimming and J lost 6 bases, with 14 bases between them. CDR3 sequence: CASSYDSAGAEAFF. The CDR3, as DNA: TGTGCCAGCAGTTACGACTCCGCGGGGGCTGAAGCTTTCTTT.

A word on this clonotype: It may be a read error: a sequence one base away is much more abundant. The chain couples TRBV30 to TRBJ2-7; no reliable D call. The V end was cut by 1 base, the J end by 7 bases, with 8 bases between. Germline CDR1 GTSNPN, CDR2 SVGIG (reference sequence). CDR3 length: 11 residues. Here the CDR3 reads CAWSARSEQYF. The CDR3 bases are TGTGCCTGGAGTGCTAGGAGTGAGCAGTACTTC.

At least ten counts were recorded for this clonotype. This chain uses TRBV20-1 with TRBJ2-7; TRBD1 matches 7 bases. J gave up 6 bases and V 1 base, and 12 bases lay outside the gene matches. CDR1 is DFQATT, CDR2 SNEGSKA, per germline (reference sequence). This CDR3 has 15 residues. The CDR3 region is CSARGTGAYGREQYF. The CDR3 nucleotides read TGCAGTGCTAGAGGTACAGGGGCATACGGACGCGAGCAGTACTTC.

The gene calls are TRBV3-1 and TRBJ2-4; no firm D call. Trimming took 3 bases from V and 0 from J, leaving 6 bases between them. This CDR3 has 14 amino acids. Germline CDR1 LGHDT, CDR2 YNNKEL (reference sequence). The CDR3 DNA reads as TGTGCCAGCAGCCACGCGGTAGCCAAAAACATTCAGTACTTC. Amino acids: CASSHAVAKNIQYF.

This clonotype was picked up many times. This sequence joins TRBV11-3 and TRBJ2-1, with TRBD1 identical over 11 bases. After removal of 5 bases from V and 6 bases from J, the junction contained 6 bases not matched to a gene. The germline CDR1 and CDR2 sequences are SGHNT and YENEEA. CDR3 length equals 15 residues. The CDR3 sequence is CASSQGTGGPNEQFF. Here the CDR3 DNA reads TGTGCCAGCAGCCAAGGGACAGGGGGACCCAATGAGCAGTTCTTC.

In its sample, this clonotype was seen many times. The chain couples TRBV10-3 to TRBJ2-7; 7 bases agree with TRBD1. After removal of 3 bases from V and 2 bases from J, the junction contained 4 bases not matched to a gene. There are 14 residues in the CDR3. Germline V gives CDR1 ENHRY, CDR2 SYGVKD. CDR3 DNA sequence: TGTGCCATCAGTGACCAACAGGGGACCTACGAGCAGTACTTC. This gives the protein CAISDQQGTYEQYF.

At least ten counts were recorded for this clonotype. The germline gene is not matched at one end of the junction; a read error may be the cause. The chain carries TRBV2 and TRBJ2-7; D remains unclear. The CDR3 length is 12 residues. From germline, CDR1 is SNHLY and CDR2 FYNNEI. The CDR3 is CASSEVGYEQYF. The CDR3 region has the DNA TGTGCCAGCAGTGAAGTTGGCTACGAGCAGTACTTT.

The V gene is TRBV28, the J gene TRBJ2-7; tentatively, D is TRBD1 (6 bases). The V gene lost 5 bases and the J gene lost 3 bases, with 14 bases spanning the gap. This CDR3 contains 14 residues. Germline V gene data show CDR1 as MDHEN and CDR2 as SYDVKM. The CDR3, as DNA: TGTGCCAGCAGTGCTCTGGGGGCCAACTACGAGCAGTACTTC. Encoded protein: CASSALGANYEQYF.

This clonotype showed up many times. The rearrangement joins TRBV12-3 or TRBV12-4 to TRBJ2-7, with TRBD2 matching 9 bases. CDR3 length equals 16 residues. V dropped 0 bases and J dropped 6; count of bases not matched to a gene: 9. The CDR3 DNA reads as TGTGCCAGCAGTTTAGCCTACCCTCAGCGGGAGGTCGAGCAGTACTTC. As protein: CASSLAYPQREVEQYF.